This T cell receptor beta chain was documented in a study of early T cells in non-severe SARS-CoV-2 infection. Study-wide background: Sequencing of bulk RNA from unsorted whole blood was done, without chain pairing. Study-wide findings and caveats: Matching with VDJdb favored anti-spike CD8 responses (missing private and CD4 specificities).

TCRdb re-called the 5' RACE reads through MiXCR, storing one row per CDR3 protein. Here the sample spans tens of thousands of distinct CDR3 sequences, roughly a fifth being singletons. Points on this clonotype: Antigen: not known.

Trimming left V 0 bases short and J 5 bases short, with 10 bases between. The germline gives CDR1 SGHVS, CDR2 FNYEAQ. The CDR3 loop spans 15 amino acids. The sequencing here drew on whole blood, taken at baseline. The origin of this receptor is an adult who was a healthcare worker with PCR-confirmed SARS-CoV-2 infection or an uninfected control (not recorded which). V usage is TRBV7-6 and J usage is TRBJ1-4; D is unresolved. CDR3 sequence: CASSLALGLNEKLFF. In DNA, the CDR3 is TGTGCCAGCAGCTTAGCGCTGGGTCTCAATGAAAAACTGTTTTTT.